These 18 T cell receptor beta chains originate from one sample sequenced in a study of T cells in tuberculosis. Specified time point: new active TB diagnosis, blood taken before or within 7 days of starting treatment. The repertoire was sequenced with immunoSEQ multiplex PCR; TCRdb's copy has only in-frame clones and lacks some. This table holds tens of thousands of clones, around 82% found once. This material consisted of PBMCs, taken at tuberculosis diagnosis. These receptors all stem from an adult with tuberculosis.

The chain has TRBV7-8 and TRBJ2-2; TRBD2 might be the D (5 bases). Germline V lookup: CDR1 SGHVS, CDR2 FQNEAQ. Trimming cost V 3 bases and J 4 bases, with 18 bases left between them. This CDR3 comprises 17 residues. CDR3: CASSFYSSPGFTGELFF. In DNA, the CDR3 is TGTGCCAGCAGCTTCTATTCCTCGCCGGGGTTCACCGGGGAGCTGTTTTTT.

This clone is a singleton in its sample. The V gene is TRBV6-1, the J gene TRBJ1-1; the D gene is possibly TRBD1 (5 bases). The V end lost 3 bases, the J end lost 0 bases, and 8 bases lay between the germline ends. Germline-derived CDR1 and CDR2 are MNHNS and SASEGT. CDR3 length equals 14 residues. CDR3 coding DNA: TGTGCCAGCAGTGAGATGACAGTGAACACTGAAGCTTTCTTT. It codes for CASSEMTVNTEAFF.

The J gene is TRBJ2-1, the V gene TRBV7-3; 7 nucleotides agree with TRBD2. CDR3 size: 15 residues. The germline V gene has CDR1 SGHTA and CDR2 FQGTGA. Unmatched junction bases numbered 6, after V lost 1 base and J lost 6 bases. The CDR3 DNA is TGTGCCAGCAGCTTAAGGCTAGCGGACACCAATGAGCAGTTCTTC. Its translation is CASSLRLADTNEQFF.

Remarks on this clone: The junction departs from the called germline gene at one end, perhaps through a read error. This sequence joins TRBV11-2 and TRBJ1-4; 7 bases line up with TRBD1. Germline CDR1 SGHAT, CDR2 FQNNGV. The CDR3 has 13 residues. The chain's CDR3 is CASTPGGRSGGIF. The CDR3 nucleotides read TGTGCCAGCACCCCTGGGGGACGCTCAGGGGGGATTTTT.

This chain connects TRBV5-1 to TRBJ1-5; unclear D gene. Germline CDR1 and CDR2: SGHRS and YFSETQ. The CDR3 sequence is 15 residues long. V dropped 0 bases and J dropped 6 bases, with 13 bases sitting between them. CDR3 protein: CASSLGGSDSQPQHF. In nucleotides, the CDR3 is TGCGCCAGCAGCTTGGGCGGTAGTGATTCTCAGCCCCAGCATTTT.

The rearrangement links TRBV5-1 to TRBJ2-3, with TRBD2 matching 7 bases. The V gene's germline CDR1 is SGHRS and CDR2 YFSETQ. The length of the CDR3 is 14 residues. Losses at the gene ends were 4 bases for V and 1 base for J; bases not matched to a gene: 3. This chain's CDR3 is CASSGGGGTDTQYF. CDR3 bases: TGCGCCAGCAGCGGGGGAGGGGGCACAGATACGCAGTATTTT.

In its sample, this clone was seen a few times. This sequence joins TRBV9 and TRBJ1-2; D possibly corresponds to TRBD1 (5 bases). V lost 0 bases to trimming and J lost 9 bases, with 9 bases between them. This CDR3 is 12 amino acids long. CDR1 and CDR2 from the germline V gene are SGDLS and YYNGEE. CDR3: CASSVEGHRYTF. CDR3 bases: TGTGCCAGCAGCGTAGAGGGGCATCGCTACACCTTC.

This clone was seen a handful of times. The chain joins TRBV10-1 to TRBJ2-1; no reliable D call. Trimming stripped 2 bases from V and 4 bases from J, with 3 bases between. The germline V gene has CDR1 WNHNN and CDR2 SYGVQD (reference sequence). This CDR3 contains 12 residues. The DNA of the CDR3 is TGCGCCAGCAGTGAGCGGTACAATGAGCAGTTCTTC. This gives the protein CASSERYNEQFF.

The chain recombines TRBV6-5 with TRBJ2-1, with 12 bases matching TRBD2. CDR1 and CDR2 from the germline V gene are MNHEY and SVGAGI. V was pared by 4 bases and J by 10 bases, with 8 bases of the junction left unmatched. The CDR3 loop spans 15 amino acids. The CDR3 region has the DNA TGTGCCAGCAGTTTCCGGACTAGCGGGGATCGGGAGCAGTTCTTC. Amino acids: CASSFRTSGDREQFF.

V usage is TRBV12-5 and J usage is TRBJ2-7, with a tentative D call TRBD2 (6 bases). From germline, CDR1 is LGHNT and CDR2 FRNRAP. V was trimmed by 9 bases and J by 0 bases, leaving 15 bases between them. CDR3 length: 14 residues. The CDR3 loop is CASLLAVSSYEQYF. CDR3 DNA sequence: TGTGCTAGCCTTTTAGCGGTTAGCTCCTACGAGCAGTACTTC.

The J gene is TRBJ2-1, the V gene TRBV9, with 11 bases lining up with TRBD2. This CDR3 comprises 17 residues. The trim removed 0 bases at V and 5 bases at J, leaving 7 bases unmatched. From germline, CDR1 is SGDLS and CDR2 YYNGEE. In DNA form, the CDR3 reads TGTGCCAGCAGCGTAGCTCAACTAGCGGGAGCCCACAATGAGCAGTTCTTC. Amino acids: CASSVAQLAGAHNEQFF.

V is TRBV9 and J is TRBJ1-2; D is unclear. The CDR3 has 15 residues. Between the trimmed V and J ends, which lost 0 bases and 0 bases, there was a span of 9 bases. Germline assignment: CDR1 SGDLS and CDR2 YYNGEE. CDR3 residues: CASSVGTIPNYGYTF. The CDR3 DNA follows: TGTGCCAGCAGCGTAGGAACAATCCCTAACTATGGCTACACCTTC.

The chain has TRBV7-9 and TRBJ2-1, with 9 bases aligning to TRBD2. The V and J ends lost 5 bases and 4 bases, in that order; junction bases with no gene match: 6. The CDR3 has 15 amino acids. Germline CDR1 reads SEHNR; CDR2 reads FQNEAQ (reference sequence). The CDR3: CASSPTSGGYNEQFF. Written as DNA, the CDR3 is TGTGCCAGCAGCCCGACTAGCGGTGGTTACAATGAGCAGTTCTTC.

The chain links TRBV6-4 to TRBJ1-1, with D perhaps TRBD1 (5 bases). Per germline, CDR1 MRHNA and CDR2 SNTAGT. Trimming stripped 4 bases from V and 5 bases from J, with 14 bases between. The CDR3 sequence is 14 residues long. CDR3 bases: TGTGCCAGCAGTGCCAGCCAGGGAGGAACTGAAGCTTTCTTT. The encoded protein is CASSASQGGTEAFF.

The chain links TRBV18 to TRBJ1-5; D is uncertain. This CDR3 is built from 14 residues. V was trimmed by 6 bases and J by 4 bases, leaving 13 bases between them. Germline values: CDR1 KGHSH, CDR2 LQKENI. The CDR3 DNA is TGTGCCAGCTCGCGGGATCCTGCGAATCAGCCCCAGCATTTT. Encoded protein: CASSRDPANQPQHF. The whole variable domain, remainder taken from reference TRBV18 and TRBJ1-5, is NAGVMQNPRHLVRRRGQEARLRCSPMKGHSHVYWYRQLPEEGLKFMVYLQKENIIDESGMPKERFSAEFPKEGPSILRIQQVVRGDSAAYFCASSRDPANQPQHFGDGTRLSIL.

The CDR3 loop is CRGGGADYGYTF. The DNA of the CDR3 is TGCAGGGGTGGAGGGGCGGACTATGGCTACACCTTC. This rearrangement joins TRBV29-1 to TRBJ1-2, with D perhaps matching TRBD1 (5 bases). The germline V gene encodes CDR1 SQVTM and CDR2 ANQGSEA. The CDR3 totals 12 residues.

The chain recombines TRBV28 with TRBJ1-5; TRBD1 aligns across 7 bases. Looked up from germline, CDR1 is MDHEN and CDR2 is SYDVKM. The CDR3 is 16 amino acids. V shed 4 bases, J shed 6 bases, and the junction held 12 bases outside the gene matches. The CDR3 DNA follows: TGTGCCAGCAGTTCATTTTTCGACAGGGTAGGTCAGCCCCAGCATTTT. It specifies CASSSFFDRVGQPQHF.

This chain connects TRBV6-4 to TRBJ2-2, with D perhaps matching TRBD1 (6 bases). Trimming removed 8 bases from V and 5 bases from J, with 15 bases in between. From germline, CDR1 is MRHNA and CDR2 SNTAGT. This CDR3 region has 14 residues. The DNA of the CDR3 is TGTGCCAGCCGGGGACACGGGGATACCGGGGAGCTGTTTTTT. Translated: CASRGHGDTGELFF.